Below are 16 T cell receptor beta chains sequenced from a single sample in a study of blood T cell repertoires in COVID-19. TCRdb's table, derived via immunoSEQ multiplex PCR, lists solely in-frame clones and lacks some. The repertoire consists of 190,000 or so clones, with roughly 87% occurring once and the leading ten covering around 2.3%. What was sequenced was PBMCs or T cells enriched from blood (not recorded which). The receptors come from a woman aged 25-40 years who had recovered from COVID-19.

V gene TRBV11-2 combines with J gene TRBJ1-6, with 11 bases aligning to TRBD1. This CDR3 has 15 residues. With V trimmed by 4 bases and J by 9 bases, 5 bases remained unmatched. The germline CDR1 and CDR2 sequences are SGHAT and FQNNGV. Here the CDR3 reads CASSSTGTGGSPLHF. The CDR3, as DNA: TGTGCCAGCAGCTCAACCGGGACAGGGGGTTCACCCCTCCACTTT.

The chain uses TRBV28 and TRBJ2-5; 10 bases agree with TRBD2. The junction had 11 bases not matched to a gene; V was cut back by 3 bases and J by 4 bases. The CDR3 loop spans 17 amino acids. CDR1 and CDR2 (germline): MDHEN, SYDVKM. For the CDR3, the DNA is TGTGCCAGCAGTTTTGGACTAGCGGTCCATAGGGGAGAGACCCAGTACTTC. Its translation is CASSFGLAVHRGETQYF.

This chain joins TRBV4-2 and TRBJ2-7; 8 bases align to TRBD2. V was pared by 3 bases and J by 6 bases, with 10 bases of the junction left unmatched. This CDR3 is 15 amino acids long. Germline V gene lookup returns CDR1 LGHNA and CDR2 YNFKEQ. For the CDR3, the DNA is TGTGCCAGCAGCCACTGGGCGGGGGGCCAAGGCGAGCAGTACTTC. The encoded protein is CASSHWAGGQGEQYF.

The rearrangement joins TRBV27 to TRBJ1-2; D possibly corresponds to TRBD1 (5 bases). CDR1 is MNHEY, CDR2 SMNVEV, per germline (reference sequence). Trimming shortened V by 6 bases and J by 7 bases, and 15 bases separated the two germline ends. The CDR3 consists of 13 residues. The chain's CDR3 is CASRTGEGRGYTF. The CDR3 DNA reads as TGTGCCAGCAGAACTGGGGAGGGACGTGGCTACACCTTC.

The chain is built from TRBV30 and TRBJ1-2; 10 bases fit TRBD1. Germline V CDR1 and CDR2: GTSNPN, SVGIG (reference sequence). With V trimmed by 5 bases and J by 6 bases, 6 bases remained unmatched. This CDR3 has 13 residues. As DNA, the CDR3 is TGTGCCTGGGCAACCGGACAGGGGGATGGCTACACCTTC. As protein: CAWATGQGDGYTF.

This chain joins TRBV6-5 and TRBJ1-4, with a tentative D call TRBD1 (5 bases). Trimming left V 0 bases short and J 7 bases short, with 15 bases between. Germline V gene sequence: CDR1 MNHEY, CDR2 SVGAGI. The CDR3 loop spans 16 amino acids. The CDR3 is CASSYSGQEGSEKLFF. CDR3 nucleotides: TGTGCCAGCAGTTACTCCGGGCAGGAGGGGAGTGAAAAACTGTTTTTT.

The chain recombines TRBV25-1 with TRBJ1-1; no clear D. Trimming took 7 bases from V and 3 from J, leaving 15 bases between them. The CDR3 spans 14 residues. Germline values: CDR1 MGHDK, CDR2 SYGVNS. CDR3: CASIAAGRDTEAFF. The CDR3 coding sequence is TGTGCCAGCATAGCGGCGGGGAGAGACACTGAAGCTTTCTTT.

The J gene is TRBJ1-1, the V gene TRBV5-1; D gene uncertain. V was pared by 3 bases and J by 1 base, with 7 bases between. This CDR3 is built from 13 residues. Germline V gives CDR1 SGHRS, CDR2 YFSETQ. In nucleotides, the CDR3 is TGCGCCAGCAGCTGGAGCCCGAACACTGAAGCTTTCTTT. Translation: CASSWSPNTEAFF.

The chain combines TRBV3-1 (or the pseudogene TRBV3-2) with TRBJ1-2; 8 bases align to TRBD1. The length of the CDR3 is 13 residues. Germline CDR1 and CDR2: LGHDT and YNNKEL (reference sequence). The V gene end was trimmed by 4 bases and the J gene end by 4 bases; junction bases not matched to a gene: 2. The CDR3 here is CASSRTGSYGYTF. CDR3 sequence (DNA): TGTGCCAGCAGCCGGACAGGGTCCTATGGCTACACCTTC.

The count of this clone is one. The chain joins TRBV7-6 to TRBJ1-2; 10 bases are shared with TRBD1. Losses at the gene ends were 5 bases for V and 7 bases for J; bases not matched to a gene: 7. Germline loops: CDR1 SGHVS, CDR2 FNYEAQ. There are 14 residues in the CDR3. The CDR3 DNA is TGTGCCAGCAGCCCTGAGACAGGGGGCGTTGGCTACACCTTC. Protein product: CASSPETGGVGYTF.

The chain has TRBV30 and TRBJ2-5, with a possible D match to TRBD2 (5 bases). There are 14 residues in the CDR3. The germline V gene encodes CDR1 GTSNPN and CDR2 SVGIG (reference sequence). The V end lost 2 bases, the J end lost 7 bases, and 17 bases lay between the germline ends. The CDR3 nucleotides read TGTGCCTGGAGTTCCTCCAGCGGCCGTGGGACCCAGTACTTC. Protein sequence: CAWSSSSGRGTQYF.

The CDR3 here is CASSPGGGRAYEQYF. CDR3 bases: TGTGCCAGCTCTCCAGGGGGCGGGAGGGCCTACGAGCAGTACTTC. The chain joins TRBV18 to TRBJ2-7, with D possibly TRBD2 on 9 matching bases. The V and J ends lost 6 bases and 2 bases respectively, with 17 bases between them. In germline, CDR1 is KGHSH, CDR2 LQKENI. There are 15 residues in the CDR3. Filled out from reference TRBV18 and TRBJ2-7, the complete variable domain reads NAGVMQNPRHLVRRRGQEARLRCSPMKGHSHVYWYRQLPEEGLKFMVYLQKENIIDESGMPKERFSAEFPKEGPSILRIQQVVRGDSAAYFCASSPGGGRAYEQYFGPGTRLTVT.

This chain uses TRBV27 with TRBJ2-7; no clear D. The germline V gene has CDR1 MNHEY and CDR2 SMNVEV (reference sequence). The CDR3 length is 13 residues. With 2 bases removed from V and 0 bases from J, the gap between germline ends came to 5 bases. CDR3 DNA: TGTGCCAGCAGTTTAAGCACCTCCTACGAGCAGTACTTC. Translation: CASSLSTSYEQYF.

A word on this clone: The junction shows a germline mismatch at one end, possibly a read error. The CDR3 sequence is CASSPRLQGWNYGYIF. CDR3 nucleotide sequence: TGTGCCAGCAGCCCTCGATTACAGGGATGGAACTATGGCTACATCTTC. This sequence joins TRBV14 and TRBJ1-2; possibly TRBD1 for D (6 bases). The CDR3 covers 16 residues. Germline-derived CDR1 and CDR2 are SGHDN and FVKESK.

This clone was detected only once. V usage is TRBV28 and J usage is TRBJ1-1; TRBD1 is a possible D gene (5 bases). Germline V gene lookup returns CDR1 MDHEN and CDR2 SYDVKM. Trimming pared 3 bases from V and 2 bases from J, leaving 13 bases between. The CDR3 contains 15 residues. In nucleotides, the CDR3 is TGTGCCAGCAGTTTCTCCGGGACTTTAAACACTGAAGCTTTCTTT. This sequence encodes CASSFSGTLNTEAFF.

The V and J genes are TRBV7-9 and TRBJ1-1; TRBD1 aligns across 7 bases. V lost 5 bases to trimming and J lost 1 base; unmatched junction nucleotides: 7. This CDR3 has 15 amino acids. Germline CDR1 is SEHNR and CDR2 is FQNEAQ (reference sequence). The CDR3 spells CASSQDRVRNTEAFF. The CDR3 bases are TGTGCCAGCAGCCAAGACAGGGTTAGGAACACTGAAGCTTTCTTT. Full variable domain (missing parts from reference TRBV7-9 and TRBJ1-1): DTGVSQNPRHKITKRGQNVTFRCDPISEHNRLYWYRQTLGQGPEFLTYFQNEAQLEKSRLLSDRFSAERPKGSFSTLEIQRTEQGDSAMYLCASSQDRVRNTEAFFGQGTRLTVV.